The clone carrying this T cell receptor beta chain was recorded once. Its target is not known. Trimming left V 3 bases short and J 3 bases short, with 14 bases between. Germline-derived CDR1 and CDR2 are LNHDA and SQIVND (reference sequence). The CDR3 length is 15 residues. This sample stems from a study of shared clonotypes between healthy human individuals. Study-level points and caveats: Donor scarcity curtailed the genetic and exposure-history diversity represented herein. Researchers found naive subsets generally carried larger estimated richness than memory subsets.

The assay was carried out at the deep level. In the original analysis: Filtering differed since immunoSEQ provided only junctions, with no quality scores. Data came from immunoSEQ multiplex PCR; TCRdb stores just in-frame clones and leaves some out. That table gives V, J and clone size, and the DNA gave D and trimming. Among some 2,500,000 clones, 80% to 95% were seen once, and the ten largest hold approximately 0.4%. The rearrangement joins TRBV19 to TRBJ1-2; the D gene is possibly TRBD1 (5 bases). Sequenced material: naive CD4+ T cells from PBMCs. Subset: CD45RA+ positively selected. The receptor's source is a young man in good health. Some clones in this sample may be carry-over from other donors' samples. This CDR3 is CASSMNGGEDYGYTF. CDR3 DNA: TGTGCCAGTAGTATGAACGGGGGAGAGGACTATGGCTACACCTTC.